Each of the 13 T cell receptor beta chains below was sequenced from the same sample in a study of T-cell memory formation after mild COVID-19 (dated by TCRdb to 2020 to 2022). Library preparation used 5' RACE. TCRdb records Illumina NovaSeq 6000 as the sequencer. The raw public reads went through TCRdb reprocessing: fastp at Q25, MiXCR clone calling, in-frame beta chains kept. Under each unique CDR3 protein, matching rows form one entry showing the most common genes and DNA. Recorded for this sample are roughly 200,000 distinct CDR3 sequences; roughly 18% of them occurred a single time. Together, the top ten hold approximately 2.4% of the sample. Sequenced: PBMCs or a T cell subset sorted from them (not recorded which). Receptors were obtained from an adult woman who had mild COVID-19 (a few samples of this study predate the infection). The sample titles of this study are shuffled in the database, so cell type and time point are left out; the donor was told from shared clones.

This clonotype was seen repeatedly, ten times or more. The V gene is TRBV20-1, the J gene TRBJ2-7; 8 bases are a match to TRBD2. The CDR3 covers 15 residues. The J segment lost 5 bases and the V segment lost 1 base, leaving 10 bases of the junction unmatched. Per germline, CDR1 DFQATT and CDR2 SNEGSKA (reference sequence). As DNA, the CDR3 is TGCAGTGCTAGAGCCCAGGCTAGCGGGCTCAACGAGCAGTACTTC. This sequence encodes CSARAQASGLNEQYF.

This clonotype was observed a handful of times. The V gene is TRBV3-1, the J gene TRBJ1-3, with 8 bases identical to TRBD1. This CDR3 comprises 14 residues. J gave up 4 bases and V 3 bases, and 2 bases lay outside the gene matches. Germline V lookup: CDR1 LGHDT, CDR2 YNNKEL (reference sequence). CDR3 residues: CASSHGDRGNTIYF. In DNA, the CDR3 is TGTGCCAGCAGCCATGGGGACAGGGGAAACACCATATATTTT. The variable domain in full, with the rest retrieved from reference TRBV3-1 and TRBJ1-3, is DTAVSQTPKYLVTQMGNDKSIKCEQNLGHDTMYWYKQDSKKFLKIMFSYNNKELIINETVPNRFSPKSPDKAHLNLHINSLELGDSAVYFCASSHGDRGNTIYFGEGSWLTVV.

The chain recombines TRBV7-2 with TRBJ1-3; D is unresolved. This CDR3 region has 15 residues. Germline V gene data show CDR1 as SGHTA and CDR2 as FQGNSA. V gave up 4 bases and J gave up 3 bases, with 13 bases separating them. Written as DNA, the CDR3 is TGTGCCAGCAGCTATAGGCAAGCCCATGGAAACACCATATATTTT. This translates into CASSYRQAHGNTIYF.

This rearrangement joins TRBV10-3 to TRBJ2-3; a possible D gene is TRBD2 (5 bases). V was trimmed by 6 bases and J by 1 base, leaving 8 bases between them. The CDR3 runs 13 residues. Germline V gives CDR1 ENHRY, CDR2 SYGVKD. This chain's CDR3 is CAISRGGTDTQYF. As DNA, the CDR3 is TGTGCCATCAGCCGGGGAGGCACAGATACGCAGTATTTT.

The gene calls are TRBV7-2 and TRBJ1-1; no clear D gene. Trimming removed 0 bases at V and 1 base at J, with 9 bases between. Germline lookup yields CDR1 SGHTA and CDR2 FQGNSA. CDR3 length: 15 amino acids. DNA of the CDR3: TGTGCCAGCAGCTTAGCGCGCGGAACGAACACTGAAGCTTTCTTT. Amino acids: CASSLARGTNTEAFF.

This clonotype showed up just a few times. V usage is TRBV7-8 and J usage is TRBJ1-4; tentatively, D is TRBD1 (6 bases). The length of the CDR3 is 13 residues. The V gene lost 3 bases and the J gene lost 7 bases, with 9 bases spanning the gap. Germline lookup yields CDR1 SGHVS and CDR2 FQNEAQ. CDR3 in DNA: TGTGCCAGCAGCTTGGGGGCGGTTGAAAAACTGTTTTTT. Protein sequence: CASSLGAVEKLFF. The full variable domain, completed using reference TRBV7-8 and TRBJ1-4, is GAGVSQSPRYKVAKRGQDVALRCDPISGHVSLFWYQQALGQGPEFLTYFQNEAQLDKSGLPSDRFFAERPEGSVSTLKIQRTQQEDSAVYLCASSLGAVEKLFFGSGTQLSVL.

This clonotype occurred a few times. The chain links TRBV7-6 to TRBJ1-6; D is unresolved. The V and J ends lost 1 base and 9 bases respectively, with 16 bases between them. Germline-derived CDR1 and CDR2 are SGHVS and FNYEAQ. The CDR3 consists of 16 residues. For the CDR3, the DNA is TGTGCCAGCAGCTTAGACCGGCAAACCCCGGGTTCACCCCTCCACTTT. It is translated as CASSLDRQTPGSPLHF.

This clonotype was counted a few times. This chain uses TRBV6-2 or TRBV6-3 with TRBJ2-2, with unresolved D. The germline gives CDR1 MNHEY, CDR2 SVGEGT. The CDR3 has 12 amino acids. The germline V and J ends were trimmed by 5 bases and 6 bases, with 7 bases remaining between them. Written as DNA, the CDR3 is TGTGCCAGCAGTCCCGAAGCCGGGGAGCTGTTTTTT. Encoded protein: CASSPEAGELFF.

CDR3 in amino acids: CASRSLAGISPDTQYF. CDR3 sequence (DNA): TGTGCCAGCAGATCACTAGCGGGCATCAGCCCAGATACGCAGTATTTT. The chain couples TRBV6-1 to TRBJ2-3; TRBD2 matches 9 bases. Trimming removed 6 bases from V and 4 bases from J; junction bases left unmatched: 11. This CDR3 contains 16 residues. Germline-derived CDR1 and CDR2 are MNHNS and SASEGT.

This clonotype was counted ten times or more. The chain is built from TRBV5-1 and TRBJ2-3; a possible D gene is TRBD2 (6 bases). The CDR3 spans 14 residues. The V end lost 4 bases, the J end lost 0 bases, and 9 bases lay between the germline ends. Germline-derived CDR1 and CDR2 are SGHRS and YFSETQ. For the CDR3, the DNA is TGCGCCAGCAGCCAGAGCGGGAGCACAGATACGCAGTATTTT. The encoded protein is CASSQSGSTDTQYF.

V gene TRBV11-2 combines with J gene TRBJ1-4; D is unclear. There are 14 residues in the CDR3. V lost 5 bases and J lost 7, with 14 bases in between. Germline V CDR1 and CDR2: SGHAT, FQNNGV. Here the CDR3 reads CASSAGFAGEKLFF. The CDR3 DNA reads as TGTGCCAGCAGCGCCGGTTTTGCGGGTGAAAAACTGTTTTTT. Full variable domain (outside the CDR3, taken from reference TRBV11-2 and TRBJ1-4): EAGVAQSPRYKIIEKRQSVAFWCNPISGHATLYWYQQILGQGPKLLIQFQNNGVVDDSQLPKDRFSAERLKGVDSTLKIQPAKLEDSAVYLCASSAGFAGEKLFFGSGTQLSVL.

CDR3 loop: CASSLKAVGTDTQYF. Written as DNA, the CDR3 is TGTGCCAGCAGCTTAAAAGCGGTGGGCACAGATACGCAGTATTTT. The V gene is TRBV7-7, the J gene TRBJ2-3; D might be TRBD2 (5 bases). Germline V lookup: CDR1 SSHAT, CDR2 FNYEAQ (reference sequence). The V and J ends lost 2 bases and 1 base respectively, with 10 bases between them. CDR3 size: 15 residues. Complete variable domain (other parts from reference TRBV7-7 and TRBJ2-3): GAGVSQSPRYKVTKRGQDVTLRCDPISSHATLYWYQQALGQGPEFLTYFNYEAQPDKSGLPSDRFSAERPEGSISTLTIQRTEQRDSAMYRCASSLKAVGTDTQYFGPGTRLTVL.

This chain uses TRBV5-1 with TRBJ2-7; 8 positions match TRBD2. V lost 0 bases to trimming and J lost 8 bases; unmatched junction nucleotides: 10. Germline V gives CDR1 SGHRS, CDR2 YFSETQ. There are 15 residues in the CDR3. The chain's CDR3 is CASSLGVTSAYKQYF. CDR3 coding DNA: TGCGCCAGCAGCTTGGGGGTGACTAGCGCATACAAGCAGTACTTC. The complete variable domain, with remaining parts taken from reference TRBV5-1 and TRBJ2-7, reads KAGVTQTPRYLIKTRGQQVTLSCSPISGHRSVSWYQQTPGQGLQFLFEYFSETQRNKGNFPGRFSGRQFSNSRSEMNVSTLELGDSALYLCASSLGVTSAYKQYFGPGTRLTVT.